The clone carrying this T cell receptor beta chain was recorded a few times. Its target is not known. The data belong to a study of lymphopenia after photon versus proton radiotherapy. Study-wide findings and caveats: Better survival with proton therapy was suggested as possible, not demonstrated.

This CDR3 is built from 12 residues. V was cut by 8 bases and J by 0 bases, with 8 bases left in between. Germline values: CDR1 MDHEN, CDR2 SYDVKM. Only in-frame clones appear in the TCRdb table, and some are missing; sequencing was by immunoSEQ multiplex PCR. The table lists around 19,000 clones, approximately 85% of them singletons. This receptor was taken from a woman in her fifties or sixties with pancreatic cancer. Sample: peripheral blood, taken from a patient treated with photon-based radiotherapy. The chain employs TRBV28 and TRBJ2-7; D is unresolved. CDR3 sequence reads: CASGRDSYEQYF. As DNA, the CDR3 is TGTGCCAGCGGTAGGGACTCCTACGAGCAGTACTTC. The full variable domain, in which reference TRBV28 and TRBJ2-7 provide the parts outside the CDR3, is DVKVTQSSRYLVKRTGEKVFLECVQDMDHENMFWYRQDPGLGLRLIYFSYDVKMKEKGDIPEGYSVSREKKERFSLILESASTNQTSMYLCASGRDSYEQYFGPGTRLTVT.